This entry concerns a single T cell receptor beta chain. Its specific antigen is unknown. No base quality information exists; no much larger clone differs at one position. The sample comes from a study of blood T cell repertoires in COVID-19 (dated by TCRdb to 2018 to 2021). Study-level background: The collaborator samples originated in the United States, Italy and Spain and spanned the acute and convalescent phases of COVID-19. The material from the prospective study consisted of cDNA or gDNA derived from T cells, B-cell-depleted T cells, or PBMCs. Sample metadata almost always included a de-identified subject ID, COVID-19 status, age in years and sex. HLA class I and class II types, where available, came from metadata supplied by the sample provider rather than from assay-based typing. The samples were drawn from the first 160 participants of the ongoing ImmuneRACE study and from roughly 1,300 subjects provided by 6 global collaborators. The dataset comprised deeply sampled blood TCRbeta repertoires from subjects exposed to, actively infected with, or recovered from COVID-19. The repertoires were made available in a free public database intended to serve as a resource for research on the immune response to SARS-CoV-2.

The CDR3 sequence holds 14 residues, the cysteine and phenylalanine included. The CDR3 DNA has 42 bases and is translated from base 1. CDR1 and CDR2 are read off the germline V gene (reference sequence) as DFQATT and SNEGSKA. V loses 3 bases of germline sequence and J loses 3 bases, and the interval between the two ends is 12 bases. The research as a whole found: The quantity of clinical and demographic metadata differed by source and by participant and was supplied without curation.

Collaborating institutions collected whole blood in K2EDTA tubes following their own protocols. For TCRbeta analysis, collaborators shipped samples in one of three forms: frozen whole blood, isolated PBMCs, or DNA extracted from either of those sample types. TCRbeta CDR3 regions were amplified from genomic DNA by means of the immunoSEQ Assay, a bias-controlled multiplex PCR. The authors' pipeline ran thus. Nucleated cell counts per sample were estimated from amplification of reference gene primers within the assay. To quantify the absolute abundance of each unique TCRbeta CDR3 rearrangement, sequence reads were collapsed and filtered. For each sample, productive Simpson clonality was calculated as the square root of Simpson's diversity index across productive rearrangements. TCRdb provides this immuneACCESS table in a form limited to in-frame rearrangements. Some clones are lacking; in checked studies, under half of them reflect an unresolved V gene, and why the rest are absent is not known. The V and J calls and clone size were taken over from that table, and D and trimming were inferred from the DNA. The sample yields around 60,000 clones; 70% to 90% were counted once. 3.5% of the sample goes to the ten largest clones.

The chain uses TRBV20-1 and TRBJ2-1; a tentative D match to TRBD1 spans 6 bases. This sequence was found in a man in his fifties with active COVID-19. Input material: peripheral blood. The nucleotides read TGCAGTGCTAGTGTGGGGGCCTACTACAATGAGCAGTTCTTC. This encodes CSASVGAYYNEQFF.